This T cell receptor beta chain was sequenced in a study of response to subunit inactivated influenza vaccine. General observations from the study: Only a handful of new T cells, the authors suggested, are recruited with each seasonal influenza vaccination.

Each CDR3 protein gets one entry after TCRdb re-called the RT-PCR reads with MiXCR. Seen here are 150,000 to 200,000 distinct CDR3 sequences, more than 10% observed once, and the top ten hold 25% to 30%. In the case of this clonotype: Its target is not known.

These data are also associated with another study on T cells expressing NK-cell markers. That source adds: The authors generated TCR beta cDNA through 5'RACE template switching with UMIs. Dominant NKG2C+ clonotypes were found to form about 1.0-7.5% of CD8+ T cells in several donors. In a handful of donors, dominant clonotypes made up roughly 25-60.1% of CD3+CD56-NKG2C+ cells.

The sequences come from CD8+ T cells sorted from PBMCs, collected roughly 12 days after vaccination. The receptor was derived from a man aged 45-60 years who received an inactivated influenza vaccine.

The CDR3 DNA reads as TGTGCCAGCAGCGTAGATGGAGGTTTCTCCTACGAGCAGTACTTC. Encoded protein: CASSVDGGFSYEQYF. This sequence joins TRBV9 and TRBJ2-7, with D perhaps TRBD2 (5 bases). Germline V gives CDR1 SGDLS, CDR2 YYNGEE. Trimming pared 0 bases from V and 0 bases from J, leaving 10 bases between. The CDR3 length is 15 residues.